This T cell receptor (beta chain) appears in the sequencing data of a study of molecular identifiers for immune sequencing clone quantification. TCRdb recomputed calls from the PCR reads with MiXCR, one row per CDR3 protein. The table includes about 640,000 distinct CDR3 sequences, just under 20% detected once. Trimming cost V 6 bases and J 2 bases, with 8 bases left between them. This CDR3 region has 13 residues. In germline, CDR1 is MNHEY, CDR2 SVGAGI. Regarding this clonotype: It is likely a read error: a sequence one base away is far more abundant. The conserved phenylalanine or tryptophan is not found at the CDR3 terminus, so this likely reflects a read error.

This sequence was found in a human donor in good health. Some libraries in this study had Jurkat cell RNA spiked in. The gene calls are TRBV6-5 and TRBJ2-1; D remains ambiguous. Material: naive CD8+ T cells from blood, with Jurkat cell RNA spiked in. The subset is: FACS-sorted CD8+CD4-CCR7+CD45RA+ naive T cells. The CDR3 nucleotides read TGTGCCAGCAGCTTAGCCCCCTACAATGAGCAGTTCCTC. It yields the protein CASSLAPYNEQFL.